The 2 T cell receptor beta chains below were found in one sample sequenced in a study of technical replicates of blood from a few donors. Sequencing was performed with immunoSEQ multiplex PCR; in TCRdb, only in-frame clones are kept and a portion is missing. The table lists approximately 73,000 clones, roughly 93% of them singletons, with 0.2% to 0.3% in the top ten. Sequencing used T cells isolated from PBMCs. The receptors come from a human donor in good health.

The V call is TRBV7-2, the J call TRBJ2-1, with 9 bases lining up with TRBD1. V lost 4 bases, J lost 2 bases, and 3 bases stayed unmatched. This CDR3 is built from 15 residues. The germline V gene encodes CDR1 SGHTA and CDR2 FQGNSA. The CDR3 nucleotides are TGTGCCAGCAGCTCCGACAGGGGGGCCTACAATGAGCAGTTCTTC. This codes for CASSSDRGAYNEQFF.

This clone showed up just once. The rearrangement links TRBV5-4 to TRBJ2-5; 12 bases are shared with TRBD2. The V gene's germline CDR1 is SGHNT and CDR2 YYREEE (reference sequence). With V trimmed by 4 bases and J by 3 bases, 4 bases remained unmatched. The CDR3 is made up of 15 amino acids. CDR3 amino acids: CASSTRLAGEETQYF. CDR3 sequence (DNA): TGTGCCAGCAGCACCCGACTAGCGGGAGAAGAGACCCAGTACTTC.